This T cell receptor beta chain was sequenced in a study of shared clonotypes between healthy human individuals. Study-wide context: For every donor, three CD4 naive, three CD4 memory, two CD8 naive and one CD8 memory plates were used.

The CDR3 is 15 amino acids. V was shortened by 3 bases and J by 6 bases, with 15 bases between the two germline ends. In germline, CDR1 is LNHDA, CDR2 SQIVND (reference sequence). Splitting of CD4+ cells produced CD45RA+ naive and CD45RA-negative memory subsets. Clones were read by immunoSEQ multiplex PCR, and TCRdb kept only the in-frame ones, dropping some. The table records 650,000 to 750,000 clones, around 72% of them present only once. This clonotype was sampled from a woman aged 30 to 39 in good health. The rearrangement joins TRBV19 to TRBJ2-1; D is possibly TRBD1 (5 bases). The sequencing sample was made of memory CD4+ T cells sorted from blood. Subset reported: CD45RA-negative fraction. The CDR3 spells CASSIWGPVGNEQFF. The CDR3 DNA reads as TGTGCCAGTAGTATTTGGGGCCCAGTTGGCAATGAGCAGTTCTTC.